This is a list of T cell receptor beta chains from one sample in a study of early T cells in non-severe SARS-CoV-2 infection. TCRdb independently ran MiXCR on the 5' RACE reads; one entry per CDR3 protein. The sample consists of roughly 69,000 distinct CDR3 sequences, 8.5% to 10% of them appearing once. The specimen sequenced was whole blood. The receptors stem from an adult who was a healthcare worker with PCR-confirmed SARS-CoV-2 infection or an uninfected control (not recorded which). Each CDR3 is given with its conserved first and last residue. Clone size is not always given. Where it is, it says once, few, many or a class for expanded clones.

v_gene,j_gene,abundance,CDR3aa
TRBV7-8,TRBJ2-7,many,CASRTDSPGYEQYF
TRBV29-1,TRBJ2-7,.,CSVETGVDEQYF
TRBV5-4,TRBJ2-7,many,CASSLDTTYEQYF
TRBV20-1,TRBJ2-3,many,CSARGRTPLPTDTQYF
TRBV15,TRBJ1-2,.,CATSREKGRGYGYTF
TRBV7-9,TRBJ2-3,many,CASSNRLAGTTDTQYF
TRBV10-3,TRBJ2-2,.,CAISDSERGTGELFF
TRBV2,TRBJ2-7,.,CASSPLAEDYEQYF
TRBV10-3,TRBJ2-3,many,CAINSILTDTQYF
TRBV29-1,TRBJ2-7,many,CSVRGTGLYEQYF
TRBV27,TRBJ1-2,many,CASSYRGDGYTF
TRBV3-1,TRBJ1-5,many,CASSQRTGNQPQHF
TRBV5-1,TRBJ1-5,many,CASSLGEYNQPQHF
TRBV19,TRBJ2-4,many,CASSIRPGLGAKNIQYF
TRBV5-1,TRBJ1-6,many,CASSPPGRGVTLHF
TRBV11-2,TRBJ2-7,few,CASSLAEYEQYF
TRBV11-2,TRBJ2-1,few,CASSLWVHSSYNEQFF
TRBV9,TRBJ1-2,.,CASSVAGPYGYTF
TRBV27,TRBJ2-3,many,CASSSQLRNSNTQYF
TRBV6-2/TRBV6-3,TRBJ2-1,few,CASSYSGPDNEQFF
TRBV5-1,TRBJ1-4,few,CASSSAGMRGEKLFF
TRBV7-2,TRBJ2-3,many,CASSLRRAASTDTQYF
TRBV7-9,TRBJ2-5,few,CASSHTDRGTQETQYF